The T cell receptor beta chain described here comes from a study of STAT5B mutations in CD4+ large granular lymphocyte leukemia. This was a survey-level run. The table came from immunoSEQ multiplex PCR; TCRdb's copy has only in-frame clones and leaves some out. The sample lists 35,000 to 40,000 clones, 75% to 85% occurring once. Study outcomes and limitations: CD4-sorted patient repertoires seemed more clonal than healthy CD4+ repertoires.

The CDR3 contains 18 residues. Germline values: CDR1 SGHKS, CDR2 YYEKEE (reference sequence). Trimming removed 0 bases from V and 1 base from J, with 16 bases in between. Comment on this clone: Its target is unknown.

This receptor was obtained from a human donor in good health. The V gene is TRBV5-5, the J gene TRBJ2-2; D possibly uses TRBD1 or TRBD2 (5 bases each). Sequenced input: CD4+ T cells from blood buffy coats. CDR3 loop: CASSLVVGVGVNTGELFF. The CDR3 DNA is TGTGCCAGCAGCTTGGTCGTGGGGGTAGGGGTGAACACCGGGGAGCTGTTTTTT.